This T cell receptor (beta chain) was identified in a study of T cell responses to AZD1222 COVID-19 vaccine. The CDR3 runs 16 residues. Germline V gene sequence: CDR1 KGHSH, CDR2 LQKENI. The V end was cut by 4 bases, the J end by 7 bases, with 20 bases between. TCRdb keeps only in-frame clones here, not all; method: immunoSEQ multiplex PCR. The table includes 160,000 or so clones, approximately 90% detected once. The V and J genes are TRBV18 and TRBJ2-1; TRBD1 might be the D (6 bases). This clonotype originated in an adult in good health. The sequenced sample was peripheral blood, obtained on day 0 of AZD1222 vaccination. The CDR3 DNA reads as TGTGCCAGCTCACTAACCCCTCGGGACACAATAAATGAGCAGTTCTTC. Translation gives CASSLTPRDTINEQFF. The variable domain in full, completed from reference TRBV18 and TRBJ2-1, reads NAGVMQNPRHLVRRRGQEARLRCSPMKGHSHVYWYRQLPEEGLKFMVYLQKENIIDESGMPKERFSAEFPKEGPSILRIQQVVRGDSAAYFCASSLTPRDTINEQFFGPGTRLTVL.